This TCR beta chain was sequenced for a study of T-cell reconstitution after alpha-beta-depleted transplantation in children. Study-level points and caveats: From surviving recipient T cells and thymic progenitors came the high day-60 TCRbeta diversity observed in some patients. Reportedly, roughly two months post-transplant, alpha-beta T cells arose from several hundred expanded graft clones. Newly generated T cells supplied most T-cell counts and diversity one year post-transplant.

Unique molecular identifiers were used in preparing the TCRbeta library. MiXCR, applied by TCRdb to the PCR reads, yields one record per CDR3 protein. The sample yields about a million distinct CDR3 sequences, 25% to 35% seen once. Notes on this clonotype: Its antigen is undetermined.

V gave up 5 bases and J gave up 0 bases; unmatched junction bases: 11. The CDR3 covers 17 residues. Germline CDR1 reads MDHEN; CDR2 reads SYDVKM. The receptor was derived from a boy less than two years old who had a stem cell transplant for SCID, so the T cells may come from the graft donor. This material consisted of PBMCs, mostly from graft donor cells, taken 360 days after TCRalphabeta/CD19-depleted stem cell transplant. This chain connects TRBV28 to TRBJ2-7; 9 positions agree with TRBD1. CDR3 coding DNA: TGTGCCAGCAGTCCCATCGCGTTGGGACAGGGCTCCTACGAGCAGTACTTC. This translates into CASSPIALGQGSYEQYF.